This T cell receptor beta chain was identified in a study of regulatory T cells in long-lasting Graves disease. Study-wide results and caveats: Persistent Graves' patients showed reduced TCR diversity versus newly diagnosed patients. In persistent patients, shared public clonotypes (under 3,000) outnumbered those in new patients (almost 1,000).

Many counts were recorded for this clonotype. Its target is not known. Time point denoted: newly diagnosed GD, antithyroid drugs for less than 3 months. Following extraction of RNA from PBMCs, that RNA was used to make the TCR library. The CDR3 is 13 amino acids. Germline assignment: CDR1 MDHEN and CDR2 SYDVKM. V was cut by 6 bases and J by 2 bases, with 10 bases left in between. With iRepertoire HTBI primers and Arm-PCR of CDR3 regions, TCR beta libraries were built. TCRdb independently ran MiXCR on the multiplex PCR reads; one entry per CDR3 protein. The table shows 400,000 to 550,000 distinct CDR3 sequences, with about 15% occurring only once. These data were also reused for a study on T cells in Graves' hyperthyroidism and ophthalmopathy. As that study records: The model foresaw ophthalmopathy a median roughly 6 months prior to onset.

This chain joins TRBV28 and TRBJ1-1; D unresolved. The clonotype comes from a woman under 30 with Graves disease. Here the sequenced sample was peripheral blood mononuclear cells (PBMCs), taken at new diagnosis, from a patient treated with antithyroid drugs. In nucleotides, the CDR3 is TGTGCCAGCAGCACAGACTCAAACACTGAAGCTTTCTTT. Translating it yields CASSTDSNTEAFF.